Given below is one TCR beta chain in context. The antigen is undetermined. Germline assignment: CDR1 SGHRS and CDR2 YFSETQ. Trimming cost V 0 bases and J 3 bases, with 9 bases left between them. The CDR3 totals 14 residues. The data were obtained in a study of T cell responses to AZD1222 COVID-19 vaccine. Study-wide points: Per reports, nearly half of all spike-specific TCRs target regions that are unmutated in variants.

Clones were sequenced by immunoSEQ multiplex PCR, and TCRdb holds only the in-frame ones, with some missing. In the table there are around 170,000 clones, 85% to 95% of which are singletons. This sample comprised peripheral blood, obtained on day 0 of AZD1222 vaccination. This receptor was identified in an adult in good health. V is TRBV5-1 and J is TRBJ1-1; D gene ambiguous. CDR3 region: CASSLDPAYTEAFF. CDR3 nucleotides: TGCGCCAGCAGCTTGGATCCAGCTTACACTGAAGCTTTCTTT.